The rows below give T cell receptor beta chains drawn from one sample of a study of T-cell memory formation after mild COVID-19. TCRdb redid the calling of the 5' RACE reads with MiXCR, one entry per CDR3 protein. This repertoire shows tens of thousands of distinct CDR3 sequences, roughly a sixth found once; its top ten account for 31%. The specimen was PBMCs or a T cell subset sorted from them (not recorded which). The receptors derive from an adult woman who had mild COVID-19 (a few samples of this study predate the infection). Cell type and time point are not known. Each CDR3 is given with its conserved first and last residue. A D gene is named only where the DNA matches it firmly. Part of the rows lack a size; the others show once, few, many or a class for expanded clones.

D	V	J	size	DNA	CDR3
-	TRBV10-3	TRBJ2-3	-	TGTGCCATCAGTGAGTTCAAGTCAGATACGCAGTATTTT	CAISEFKSDTQYF
TRBD1	TRBV12-3/TRBV12-4	TRBJ2-3	few	TGTGCCAGCAGCCAACTTGGACAGGGGAAGGATACGCAGTATTTT	CASSQLGQGKDTQYF
-	TRBV9	TRBJ2-7	-	TGTGCCAGCAGCGGCGGGACAAGTAATTACGAGCAGTACTTC	CASSGGTSNYEQYF
-	TRBV4-1	TRBJ1-1	few	TGCGCCAGCAGCCAAGTTCCCGGGGGTACTGAAGCTTTCTTT	CASSQVPGGTEAFF
TRBD1	TRBV27	TRBJ2-7	-	TGTGCCAGCAGTTTATCAGGGACAGGGGTCCACGAGCAGTACTTC	CASSLSGTGVHEQYF
-	TRBV7-6	TRBJ1-5	-	TGTGCCAGCAGCTTAGCCCCAGGGAATCAGCCCCAGCATTTT	CASSLAPGNQPQHF
TRBD2	TRBV24-1	TRBJ2-1	few	TGTGCCACCAGTGATTTGAGCCTCGGGAGGAGCAATGAGCAGTTCTTC	CATSDLSLGRSNEQFF
-	TRBV7-3	TRBJ1-1	few	TGTGCCAGCAGTTTGGACGCCGGGGCGTCTGAAGCTTTCTTT	CASSLDAGASEAFF
TRBD2	TRBV7-9	TRBJ2-7	-	TGTGCCAGCAGCCTCAACCGGCGGGAGGGTGGCGAGCAGTACTTC	CASSLNRREGGEQYF
-	TRBV7-9	TRBJ2-1	-	TGTGCCAGCAGCTCTCCCAGGGGGGTAGCGGTTACCCTCGTCTCCTACAATGAGCAGTTCTTC	CASSSPRGVAVTLVSYNEQFF
-	TRBV7-9	TRBJ2-7	-	TGTGCCAGCAGTTCCAGGGCCTACGAGCAGTACTTC	CASSSRAYEQYF
-	TRBV6-6	TRBJ1-2	-	TGTGCCAGCAACTACAGGGACAAGGCGGTTGGCTACACCTTC	CASNYRDKAVGYTF
TRBD1	TRBV7-8	TRBJ2-7	-	TGTGCCAGCAGCTTGGATCCGGGACAGGGGATCAACGAGCAGTACTTC	CASSLDPGQGINEQYF
-	TRBV4-3	TRBJ1-2	few	TGCGCCAGCAGCCAAGATAGGGCTGACTATGGCTACACCTTC	CASSQDRADYGYTF
-	TRBV7-9	TRBJ1-5	few	TGTGCCAGCAGCTTAGAGGGGTATTATCAGCCCCAGCATTTT	CASSLEGYYQPQHF
-	TRBV7-9	TRBJ1-5	-	TGTGCCAGCAACATCAAAATCGGGCAGCGGAATCAGCCCCAGCATTTT	CASNIKIGQRNQPQHF
-	TRBV4-3	TRBJ2-7	few	TGCGCCAGCAGCCATAGACAGTCCTCCTACGAGCAGTACTTC	CASSHRQSSYEQYF
-	TRBV9	TRBJ2-3	-	TGTGCCAGCAGCGTAGGACAGCCTAGGGGCCTTTCAGATACGCAGTATTTT	CASSVGQPRGLSDTQYF
-	TRBV7-6	TRBJ2-7	few	TGTGCCAGCAGCTTAGGGGGGCTGGGGTCGTCCTACGAGCAGTACTTC	CASSLGGLGSSYEQYF
TRBD2	TRBV7-8	TRBJ2-2	-	TGTGCCAGCAGCCTCGAGGCTCCGACTAGCGATTACACCGGGGAGCTGTTTTTT	CASSLEAPTSDYTGELFF
-	TRBV7-6	TRBJ2-1	-	TGTGCCAGCAGCTTAGTGGCAGTAGGTGAGCAGTTCTTC	CASSLVAVGEQFF
-	TRBV29-1	TRBJ2-2	few	TGCAGCGGGAAACTTACCGGGGAGCTGTTTTTT	CSGKLTGELFF
TRBD1	TRBV7-8	TRBJ2-5	-	TGTGCCAGCGCCTACAGGGGCCCCGGACAAGAGACCCAGTACTTC	CASAYRGPGQETQYF
-	TRBV12-3/TRBV12-4	TRBJ1-1	few	TGTGCCAGCAGTTTGGTTCCGCCCCCGACTTTCTTT	CASSLVPPPTFF
-	TRBV20-1	TRBJ1-5	-	TGCAGTGCTACCGGCGGGGCAGGGGGCAATCAGCCCCAGCATTTT	CSATGGAGGNQPQHF
-	TRBV6-5	TRBJ1-3	few	TGTGCCAGCGGGGCAACCCGAAGAGACACCATATATTTT	CASGATRRDTIYF
TRBD1	TRBV12-3/TRBV12-4	TRBJ1-4	once	TGTGCCAGCAGGCCAGGGGGCAGGAGCGAAAAACTGTTTTTT	CASRPGGRSEKLFF
TRBD1	TRBV7-9	TRBJ2-3	few	TGTGCCAGCAGCTGGACAGGGGTCAGCACAGATACGCAGTATTTT	CASSWTGVSTDTQYF
TRBD1	TRBV20-1	TRBJ2-3	few	TGCAGTGCTAGGTTACCTTGGACAGGGGGCTCTAGCACAGATACGCAGTATTTT	CSARLPWTGGSSTDTQYF
TRBD1	TRBV20-1	TRBJ2-1	-	TGCAGTGCTAGAGATACACAGGGGGCAAGCAATGAGCAGTTCTTC	CSARDTQGASNEQFF
-	TRBV3-1	TRBJ1-2	few	TGTGCCAGCAGCCTCAGTCAAGGCGACGGCTATGGCTACACCTTC	CASSLSQGDGYGYTF
TRBD1	TRBV29-1	TRBJ1-1	-	TGCAGCGTTACAGACAGGGGGTTCACTGAAGCTTTCTTT	CSVTDRGFTEAFF
TRBD2	TRBV7-8	TRBJ2-1	few	TGTGCCAGCAGCTTTAGCGGGGGCCTCCGGGGTGAGCAGTTCTTC	CASSFSGGLRGEQFF
TRBD1	TRBV15	TRBJ2-7	-	TGTGCCACCAGCAGTGACAGGGCCAGCTCCTACGAGCAGTACTTC	CATSSDRASSYEQYF
-	TRBV7-2	TRBJ1-1	-	TGTGCCAGCAGCTGGTGGGGGTCAAACACTGAAGCTTTCTTT	CASSWWGSNTEAFF
-	TRBV4-1	TRBJ1-1	few	TGCGCCAGCAGCCCGGTAGTACGTCGGATGAACACTGAAGCTTTCTTT	CASSPVVRRMNTEAFF
TRBD2	TRBV12-3/TRBV12-4	TRBJ2-4	-	TGTTCCAGCAGTTGGGGACTAGCCGAACCCCCCATTCAGTACTTC	CSSSWGLAEPPIQYF
-	TRBV19	TRBJ2-7	few	TGTGCCAGTAGTTCCCTCAACGGGGGAAACTACGAGCAGTACTTC	CASSSLNGGNYEQYF
-	TRBV2	TRBJ1-4	once	TGTGCCAGCAGTGGGACCTCTAATGAAAAACTGTTTTTT	CASSGTSNEKLFF
-	TRBV7-3	TRBJ2-3	few	TGTGCCAGCAGCGTGGACAGTTTTAGCACAGATACGCAGTATTTT	CASSVDSFSTDTQYF
-	TRBV9	TRBJ2-6	-	TGTGCCAGCGGGTCTGGATTATCTGGGGCCAACGTCCTGACTTTC	CASGSGLSGANVLTF
TRBD1	TRBV6-5	TRBJ2-1	-	TGTGCCAGCAGATCTACGGGACAGGGTATTACGAATGAGCAGTTCTTC	CASRSTGQGITNEQFF
TRBD1	TRBV29-1	TRBJ2-7	few	TGCAGCGCAGTCGGACAGGGAGGCGCCGAGCAGTACTTC	CSAVGQGGAEQYF
-	TRBV7-2	TRBJ2-3	-	TGTGCCAGCAGCTTAGGACTCGGTGGAGATACGCAGTATTTT	CASSLGLGGDTQYF
TRBD1	TRBV14	TRBJ2-7	-	TGTGCCAGCAGCCTACCGGGACAGGGGGTCTACGAGCAGTACTTC	CASSLPGQGVYEQYF
-	TRBV20-1	TRBJ1-6	few	TGCAGTGCCCGACCCCAGGGAGGGAATTCACCCCTCCACTTT	CSARPQGGNSPLHF
TRBD2	TRBV11-2	TRBJ2-7	few	TGTGCCAGCAGCGACCGACTAGCGGGAGAAAATGAGCAGTACTTC	CASSDRLAGENEQYF
-	TRBV24-1	TRBJ2-1	-	TGTGCCACCGCCACCAGCTCCTACAATGAGCAGTTCTTC	CATATSSYNEQFF
-	TRBV11-3	TRBJ1-1	few	TGTGCCAGCAGCCACTTGACGACTGAAGCTTTCTTT	CASSHLTTEAFF
-	TRBV20-1	TRBJ2-3	-	TGCAGTGCTAGGGGCGGGGATTCCCTTCGCACAGATACGCAGTATTTT	CSARGGDSLRTDTQYF